One sample yielded the 27 T cell receptor beta chains listed below, sequenced in a study of CD8+ T cells in alopecia areata. Reverse transcribed after extraction, RNA yielded cDNA as the sequencing template. Method: immunoSEQ multiplex PCR; TCRdb's copy keeps in-frame clones and lacks some. The sample holds around 100,000 clones, roughly 50% seen once. The sequenced sample consisted of CD4+ T cells sorted from blood. These receptor sequences come from a human donor in good health.

The chain combines TRBV2 with TRBJ1-1; D perhaps matches TRBD1 (6 bases). The V gene's germline CDR1 is SNHLY and CDR2 FYNNEI. V gave up 5 bases and J gave up 0 bases, with 13 bases separating them. The CDR3 contains 15 residues. The CDR3 DNA follows: TGTGCCAGCAGTACCGCTACAGGGCTGAACACTGAAGCTTTCTTT. Translation gives CASSTATGLNTEAFF.

This clone came up a few times. The chain couples TRBV14 to TRBJ2-1; D gene unclear. The germline gives CDR1 SGHDN, CDR2 FVKESK. There are 14 residues in the CDR3. Trimming left V 4 bases short and J 15 bases short, with 22 bases between. CDR3 amino acids: CASSPARSLRNLFF. Here the CDR3 DNA reads TGTGCCAGCAGCCCCGCCCGATCGCTAAGGAATCTGTTCTTC.

This clone was detected a few times. The chain employs TRBV7-9 and TRBJ1-3; tentative D call: TRBD1 (6 bases). Germline values: CDR1 SEHNR, CDR2 FQNEAQ (reference sequence). There are 17 residues in the CDR3. V was clipped by 5 bases and J by 0 bases, with 17 bases between them. As DNA, the CDR3 is TGTGCCAGCAGCCGTTGGACAGCCGTACCCTCTGGAAACACCATATATTTT. Translating it yields CASSRWTAVPSGNTIYF. Variable domain in full (rest from reference TRBV7-9 and TRBJ1-3): DTGVSQNPRHKITKRGQNVTFRCDPISEHNRLYWYRQTLGQGPEFLTYFQNEAQLEKSRLLSDRFSAERPKGSFSTLEIQRTEQGDSAMYLCASSRWTAVPSGNTIYFGEGSWLTVV.

This chain links TRBV7-2 with TRBJ2-7; TRBD2 aligns across 11 bases. Trimming at V came to 3 bases and at J to 4 bases, leaving 5 bases not matched to a gene. The CDR3 runs to 15 residues. Germline lookup yields CDR1 SGHTA and CDR2 FQGNSA. Written as DNA, the CDR3 is TGTGCCAGCAGCTTCCTAGCGGGGGGTACATACGAGCAGTACTTC. It encodes CASSFLAGGTYEQYF.

This clone has more than one count but fewer than ten. V is TRBV30 and J is TRBJ2-5; TRBD1 might be the D (6 bases). Trimming left V 4 bases short and J 7 bases short, with 16 bases between. The CDR3 covers 13 residues. The germline V gene encodes CDR1 GTSNPN and CDR2 SVGIG (reference sequence). The CDR3 DNA reads as TGTGCCTGGAAGACAGGCGCCGGCGGGACCCAGTACTTC. It specifies CAWKTGAGGTQYF.

Worth noting for this clone: The sample holds other DNA sequences that translate to the same CDR3. The chain combines TRBV29-1 with TRBJ2-5; D is undetermined. The CDR3 runs 12 residues. Per the germline V gene, CDR1 is SQVTM and CDR2 is ANQGSEA. V lost 2 bases, J lost 2 bases, and 6 bases lay in between. CDR3 residues: CSVERYQETQYF. DNA for the CDR3: TGCAGCGTTGAACGCTATCAAGAGACCCAGTACTTC.

This chain uses TRBV2 with TRBJ2-3; D remains ambiguous. CDR1 is SNHLY, CDR2 FYNNEI, per germline. The V end lost 6 bases, the J end lost 4 bases, and 8 bases lay between the germline ends. The CDR3 covers 12 residues. The DNA of the CDR3 is TGTGCCAGCAGCTACACTGCAGATACGCAGTATTTT. Protein: CASSYTADTQYF.

This clone turned up a few times. The rearrangement uses TRBV19 and TRBJ1-1; D gene uncertain. From germline, CDR1 is LNHDA and CDR2 SQIVND (reference sequence). Trimming stripped 2 bases from V and 4 bases from J, with 8 bases between. There are 13 residues in the CDR3. The CDR3 DNA follows: TGTGCCAGTAGTATAATGGTGGGCACTGAAGCTTTCTTT. Its protein is CASSIMVGTEAFF.

The sample holds a few counts of this clone. This sequence joins TRBV29-1 and TRBJ2-1; TRBD1 agrees at 10 bases. This CDR3 region has 15 residues. The V gene's germline CDR1 is SQVTM and CDR2 ANQGSEA. V dropped 7 bases and J dropped 1; count of bases not matched to a gene: 7. Here the CDR3 DNA reads TGCAGCGCGGGACAGGGGAGCGGTTCCTACAATGAGCAGTTCTTC. As protein: CSAGQGSGSYNEQFF.

The J gene is TRBJ2-7, the V gene TRBV15; D assignment may be TRBD1 or TRBD2 (6 bases each). Trimming cost V 4 bases and J 5 bases, with 18 bases left between them. CDR3 length: 15 residues. The germline V gene has CDR1 LNHNV and CDR2 YYDKDF (reference sequence). Here the CDR3 DNA reads TGTGCCACCAGCACCCGGCCGGGGGCTCGGGACGAGCAGTACTTC. As protein: CATSTRPGARDEQYF.

The sample holds a few counts of this clone. V is TRBV5-1 and J is TRBJ2-7; possibly TRBD2 for D (5 bases). The germline CDR1 and CDR2 sequences are SGHRS and YFSETQ. V was shortened by 6 bases and J by 1 base, with 14 bases between the two germline ends. The CDR3 totals 14 residues. The CDR3 spells CASTPGVPSYEQYF. For the CDR3, the DNA is TGCGCCAGCACTCCCGGGGTCCCGTCCTACGAGCAGTACTTC.

The chain recombines TRBV7-9 with TRBJ2-5; no clear D. The CDR3 covers 14 residues. The V end was cut by 2 bases, the J end by 1 base, with 8 bases between. CDR1 is SEHNR and CDR2 is FQNEAQ in the germline V gene (reference sequence). CDR3: CASSLPVLQETQYF. The CDR3 region has the DNA TGTGCCAGCAGCTTACCGGTACTCCAAGAGACCCAGTACTTC.

The rearrangement links TRBV30 to TRBJ2-3; 10 nucleotides match TRBD2. V shed 5 bases and J 6 bases; nucleotides not matched to a gene: 5. The germline CDR1 and CDR2 sequences are GTSNPN and SVGIG (reference sequence). CDR3 length: 13 amino acids. The CDR3 sequence is CAWRKRGGDTQYF. DNA for the CDR3: TGTGCCTGGCGCAAGCGGGGGGGGGATACGCAGTATTTT. The full variable domain, its missing parts supplied by reference TRBV30 and TRBJ2-3, is SQTIHQWPATLVQPVGSPLSLECTVEGTSNPNLYWYRQAAGRGLQLLFYSVGIGQISSEVPQNLSASRPQDRQFILSSKKLLLSDSGFYLCAWRKRGGDTQYFGPGTRLTVL.

A few counts support this clone. The chain carries TRBV11-2 and TRBJ2-5; 8 positions agree with TRBD2. Germline CDR1 SGHAT, CDR2 FQNNGV. This CDR3 has 13 residues. Losses at the gene ends were 8 bases for V and 4 bases for J; bases not matched to a gene: 6. CDR3 in amino acids: CASQRGQGETQYF. The DNA of the CDR3 is TGTGCCAGCCAGCGGGGGCAGGGAGAGACCCAGTACTTC. The full variable domain, in which reference TRBV11-2 and TRBJ2-5 provide the parts outside the CDR3, is EAGVAQSPRYKIIEKRQSVAFWCNPISGHATLYWYQQILGQGPKLLIQFQNNGVVDDSQLPKDRFSAERLKGVDSTLKIQPAKLEDSAVYLCASQRGQGETQYFGPGTRLLVL.

In this sample, this clone turned up a few times. At one end the junction does not follow the germline gene, possibly because of a read error. The CDR3 reads CASSSKPGQPLF. CDR3 nucleotide sequence: TGTGCCAGCAGTTCCAAACCGGGACAGCCTCTCTTC. This sequence joins TRBV28 and TRBJ2-7, with TRBD1 matching 7 bases. The CDR3 totals 12 residues. CDR1 is MDHEN, CDR2 SYDVKM, per germline.

The rearrangement joins TRBV18 to TRBJ2-7, with 9 bases lining up with TRBD1. The germline CDR1 and CDR2 sequences are KGHSH and LQKENI. The CDR3 is 14 residues long. V was pared by 8 bases and J by 3 bases, with 8 bases of the junction left unmatched. CDR3 sequence (DNA): TGTGCCAGCCATACCGGGACAGGGTTCTACGAGCAGTACTTC. Translated: CASHTGTGFYEQYF.

V is TRBV30 and J is TRBJ2-7, with TRBD2 matching 8 bases. Germline loops: CDR1 GTSNPN, CDR2 SVGIG (reference sequence). This CDR3 is built from 14 residues. V lost 1 base and J lost 1; bases outside the gene matches: 3. The CDR3 protein is CAWSGGGLSYEQYF. CDR3 nucleotide sequence: TGTGCCTGGAGTGGCGGGGGGCTTTCCTACGAGCAGTACTTC.

The chain is built from TRBV10-3 and TRBJ2-5; TRBD1 is a possible D gene (5 bases). Germline V gene data show CDR1 as ENHRY and CDR2 as SYGVKD. V lost 0 bases to trimming and J lost 2 bases, with 7 bases between them. The CDR3 sequence is 14 residues long. CDR3 DNA sequence: TGTGCCATCAGTGAGTCTCGACAGCAAGAGACCCAGTACTTC. Its translation is CAISESRQQETQYF.

The V gene is TRBV4-2, the J gene TRBJ2-5; TRBD2 matches at 7 bases. Germline CDR1 and CDR2: LGHNA and YNFKEQ. The CDR3 has 16 residues. Trimming removed 1 base from V and 1 base from J; junction bases left unmatched: 6. The CDR3 region has the DNA TGTGCCAGCAGCCAAGTCAGCGGGGAAGGCCAAGAGACCCAGTACTTC. This encodes CASSQVSGEGQETQYF.

This clone was detected once. The chain is built from TRBV7-9 and TRBJ2-5; 10 bases align to TRBD2. Germline CDR1 SEHNR, CDR2 FQNEAQ (reference sequence). The V and J ends lost 5 bases and 5 bases, in that order; junction bases with no gene match: 11. The CDR3 runs 16 residues. For the CDR3, the DNA is TGTGCCAGCAGCCCACAGCGGGGGGGCATCAGGGAGACCCAGTACTTC. It is translated as CASSPQRGGIRETQYF.

This clone was detected a few times. Different DNA sequences within this sample yield the same CDR3. J is TRBJ1-5 and V is TRBV27; D is uncertain. Germline values: CDR1 MNHEY, CDR2 SMNVEV (reference sequence). The CDR3 loop spans 14 amino acids. V shed 2 bases and J shed 3 bases, with 8 bases lying between them. This CDR3 is CASSLGRYNQPQHF. The CDR3 DNA reads as TGTGCCAGCAGTTTAGGACGGTACAATCAGCCCCAGCATTTT.

This rearrangement joins TRBV6-5 to TRBJ1-2, with unresolved D. This CDR3 has 13 amino acids. Germline assignment: CDR1 MNHEY and CDR2 SVGAGI. Trimming left V 2 bases short and J 4 bases short, with 8 bases between. CDR3 loop: CASSYPSGYGYTF. The CDR3 region has the DNA TGTGCCAGCAGTTACCCGAGCGGCTATGGCTACACCTTC.

This sequence joins TRBV20-1 and TRBJ1-2; a weak D match, TRBD1 (6 bases). Trimming stripped 3 bases from V and 8 bases from J, with 10 bases between. Per the germline V gene, CDR1 is DFQATT and CDR2 is SNEGSKA (reference sequence). The CDR3 runs 11 residues. The CDR3 region is CSARYQGGYTF. CDR3 in DNA: TGCAGTGCTAGGTACCAGGGGGGCTACACCTTC.

The chain is built from TRBV15 and TRBJ2-4, with a tentative D call TRBD2 (5 bases). CDR3 length: 16 residues. Germline V gene lookup returns CDR1 LNHNV and CDR2 YYDKDF (reference sequence). V lost 8 bases and J lost 7, with 24 bases in between. The CDR3 DNA reads as TGTGCCACCTCGCCACTAGGGTGGGCTTCCGGGAACATTCAGTACTTC. Its protein is CATSPLGWASGNIQYF. Looking up the rest from reference TRBV15 and TRBJ2-4 gives the full variable domain: DAMVIQNPRYQVTQFGKPVTLSCSQTLNHNVMYWYQQKSSQAPKLLFHYYDKDFNNEADTPDNFQSRRPNTSFCFLDIRSPGLGDTAMYLCATSPLGWASGNIQYFGAGTRLSVL.

In this sample, this clone turned up a few times. The genes are TRBV7-2 and TRBJ2-5, with D maybe TRBD1 (7 bases). Trimming pared 2 bases from V and 1 base from J, leaving 20 bases between. Germline CDR1 SGHTA, CDR2 FQGNSA. The CDR3 length is 18 residues. CDR3 protein: CASSLLRGATGSQETQYF. In nucleotides, the CDR3 is TGTGCCAGCAGCTTACTTCGCGGGGCGACAGGGTCCCAAGAGACCCAGTACTTC.

The chain is built from TRBV30 and TRBJ1-1, with D uncertain. V was pared by 3 bases and J by 4 bases, with 15 bases between. The CDR3 is made up of 14 amino acids. CDR1 GTSNPN and CDR2 SVGIG come from the germline V gene (reference sequence). The CDR3 sequence is CAWSPTWVATEAFF. The CDR3 DNA reads TGTGCCTGGAGCCCTACGTGGGTGGCCACTGAAGCTTTCTTT.

This clone was counted a few times. This same CDR3 is encoded by further DNA sequences in the sample. V is TRBV7-2 and J is TRBJ2-5, with 7 bases aligning to TRBD1. The CDR3 has 13 residues. In germline, CDR1 is SGHTA, CDR2 FQGNSA. The J segment lost 4 bases and the V segment lost 5 bases, leaving 4 bases of the junction unmatched. CDR3 bases: TGTGCCAGCAGCCTACAGGGGCGAGAGACCCAGTACTTC. This gives the protein CASSLQGRETQYF. The full variable domain, completed using reference TRBV7-2 and TRBJ2-5, is GAGVSQSPSNKVTEKGKDVELRCDPISGHTALYWYRQSLGQGLEFLIYFQGNSAPDKSGLPSDRFSAERTGGSVSTLTIQRTQQEDSAVYLCASSLQGRETQYFGPGTRLLVL.